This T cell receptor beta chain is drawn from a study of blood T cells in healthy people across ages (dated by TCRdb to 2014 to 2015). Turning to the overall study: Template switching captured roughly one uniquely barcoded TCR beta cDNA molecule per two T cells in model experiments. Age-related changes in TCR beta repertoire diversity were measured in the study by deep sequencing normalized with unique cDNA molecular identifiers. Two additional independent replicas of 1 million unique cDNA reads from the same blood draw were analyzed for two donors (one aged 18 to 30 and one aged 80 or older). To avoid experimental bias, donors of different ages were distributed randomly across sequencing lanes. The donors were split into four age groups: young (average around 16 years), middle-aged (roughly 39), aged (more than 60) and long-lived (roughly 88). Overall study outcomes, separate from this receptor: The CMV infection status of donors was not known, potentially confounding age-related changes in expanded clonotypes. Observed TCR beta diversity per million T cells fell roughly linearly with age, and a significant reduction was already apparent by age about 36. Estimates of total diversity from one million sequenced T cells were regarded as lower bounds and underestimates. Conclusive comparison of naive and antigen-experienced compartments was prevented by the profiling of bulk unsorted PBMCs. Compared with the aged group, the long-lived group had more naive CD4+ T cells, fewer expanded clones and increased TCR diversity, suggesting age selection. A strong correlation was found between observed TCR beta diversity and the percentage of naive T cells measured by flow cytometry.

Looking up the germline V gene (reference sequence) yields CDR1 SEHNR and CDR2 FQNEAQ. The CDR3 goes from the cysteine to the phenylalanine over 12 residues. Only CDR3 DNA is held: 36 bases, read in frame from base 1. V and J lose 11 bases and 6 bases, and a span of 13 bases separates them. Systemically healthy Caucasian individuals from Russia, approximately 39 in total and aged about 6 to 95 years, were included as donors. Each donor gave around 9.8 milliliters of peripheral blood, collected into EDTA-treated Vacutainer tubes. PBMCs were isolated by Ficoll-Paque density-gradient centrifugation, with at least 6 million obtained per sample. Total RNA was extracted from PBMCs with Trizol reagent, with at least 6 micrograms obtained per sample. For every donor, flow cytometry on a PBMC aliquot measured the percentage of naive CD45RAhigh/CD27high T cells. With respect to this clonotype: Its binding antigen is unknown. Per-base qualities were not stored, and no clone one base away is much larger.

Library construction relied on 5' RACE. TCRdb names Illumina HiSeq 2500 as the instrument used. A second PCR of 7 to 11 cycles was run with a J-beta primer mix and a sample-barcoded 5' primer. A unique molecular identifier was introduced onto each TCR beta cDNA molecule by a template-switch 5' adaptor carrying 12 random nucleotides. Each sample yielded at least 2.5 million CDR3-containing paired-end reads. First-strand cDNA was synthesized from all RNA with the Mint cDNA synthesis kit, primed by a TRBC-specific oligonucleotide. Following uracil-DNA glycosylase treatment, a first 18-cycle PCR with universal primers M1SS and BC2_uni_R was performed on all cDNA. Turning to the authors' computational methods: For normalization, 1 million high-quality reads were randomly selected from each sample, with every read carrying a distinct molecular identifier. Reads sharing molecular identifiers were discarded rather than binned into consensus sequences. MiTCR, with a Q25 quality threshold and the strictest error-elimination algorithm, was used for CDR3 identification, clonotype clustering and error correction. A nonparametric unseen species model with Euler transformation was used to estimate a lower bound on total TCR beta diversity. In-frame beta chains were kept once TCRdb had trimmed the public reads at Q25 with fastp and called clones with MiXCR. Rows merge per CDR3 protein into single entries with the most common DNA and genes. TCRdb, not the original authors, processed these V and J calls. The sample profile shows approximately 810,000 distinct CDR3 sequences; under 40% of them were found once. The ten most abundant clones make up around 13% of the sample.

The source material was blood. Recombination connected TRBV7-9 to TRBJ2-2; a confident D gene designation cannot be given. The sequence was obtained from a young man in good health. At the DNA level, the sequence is TGTGCCCCCATGACTGGACCCGGGGAGCTGTTTTTT. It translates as CAPMTGPGELFF.